This is a list of T cell receptor beta chains from one sample in a study of patients and donors after allogeneic stem cell transplantation. TCRdb redid the calling of the RT-PCR reads with MiXCR, one entry per CDR3 protein. The table shows roughly 140,000 distinct CDR3 sequences, with over 30% occurring only once. The source material was blood, either unsorted or a sorted T cell fraction (not recorded which). The receptors come from a human donor who was either an allogeneic HSCT recipient or a stem cell or donor lymphocyte infusion donor (not recorded which). It is not recorded whose cells these are; they may come from a transplant donor. Both conserved end residues are part of each CDR3. Each record gives: clone size, V gene, J gene, D gene, CDR3 protein, CDR3 DNA. A D gene is named only where the DNA matches it firmly. Not every row has a clone size; where given, it reads once, few, many or a size class.

abundance: -; v_gene: TRBV25-1; j_gene: TRBJ2-1; d_gene: TRBD2; CDR3aa: CASSERIGIAGGQYYEQFF; CDR3nt: TGTGCCAGCAGTGAAAGGATTGGGATAGCGGGGGGGCAATACTATGAGCAGTTCTTC
abundance: -; v_gene: TRBV5-1; j_gene: TRBJ2-2; d_gene: -; CDR3aa: CASGQTWGTGELFF; CDR3nt: TGCGCCAGCGGGCAAACATGGGGAACCGGGGAGCTGTTTTTT
abundance: -; v_gene: TRBV6-5; j_gene: TRBJ2-3; d_gene: -; CDR3aa: CASREQGPGDTQYF; CDR3nt: TGTGCCAGCAGGGAACAGGGACCAGGAGATACGCAGTATTTT
abundance: -; v_gene: TRBV12-3/TRBV12-4; j_gene: TRBJ2-1; d_gene: -; CDR3aa: CATAPIWDEQFF; CDR3nt: TGTGCCACCGCCCCGATTTGGGATGAGCAGTTCTTC
abundance: few; v_gene: TRBV20-1; j_gene: TRBJ2-2; d_gene: -; CDR3aa: CRTLASTGELFF; CDR3nt: TGCAGGACCTTAGCGAGCACCGGGGAGCTGTTTTTT
abundance: few; v_gene: TRBV28; j_gene: TRBJ2-2; d_gene: TRBD1; CDR3aa: CASSKPIGGNGELFF; CDR3nt: TGTGCCAGCAGTAAGCCCATAGGGGGCAACGGGGAGCTGTTTTTT
abundance: -; v_gene: TRBV12-3/TRBV12-4; j_gene: TRBJ2-3; d_gene: TRBD2; CDR3aa: CACALAGGGDTQYF; CDR3nt: TGTGCCTGCGCCCTAGCGGGGGGCGGGGATACGCAGTATTTT
abundance: few; v_gene: TRBV15; j_gene: TRBJ1-5; d_gene: -; CDR3aa: CATSHREGLQPQHF; CDR3nt: TGTGCCACCAGCCACCGGGAGGGGCTACAGCCCCAGCATTTT
abundance: few; v_gene: TRBV29-1; j_gene: TRBJ2-1; d_gene: TRBD2; CDR3aa: CSVAAGGPYNEQFF; CDR3nt: TGCAGCGTTGCAGCGGGGGGGCCTTACAATGAGCAGTTCTTC
abundance: -; v_gene: TRBV30; j_gene: TRBJ2-3; d_gene: -; CDR3aa: CACLWGGAWDTQYF; CDR3nt: TGTGCCTGTCTATGGGGGGGGGCTTGGGATACGCAGTATTTT
abundance: -; v_gene: TRBV4-3; j_gene: TRBJ2-5; d_gene: TRBD2; CDR3aa: CASSQGLTQETQYF; CDR3nt: TGCGCCAGCAGCCAGGGACTAACACAAGAGACCCAGTACTTC
abundance: -; v_gene: TRBV25-1; j_gene: TRBJ2-7; d_gene: -; CDR3aa: CASRGLGPFIEQYF; CDR3nt: TGTGCCAGTCGGGGCCTTGGGCCCTTTATAGAGCAGTACTTC
abundance: -; v_gene: TRBV9; j_gene: TRBJ2-3; d_gene: -; CDR3aa: CASSVEGRTDTQYF; CDR3nt: TGTGCCAGCAGCGTCGAGGGCCGCACAGATACGCAGTATTTT
abundance: -; v_gene: TRBV15; j_gene: TRBJ2-3; d_gene: -; CDR3aa: CATSRDGGTEQDTQYF; CDR3nt: TGTGCCACCAGCAGAGATGGTGGGACCGAGCAGGATACGCAGTATTTT
abundance: few; v_gene: TRBV14; j_gene: TRBJ2-1; d_gene: -; CDR3aa: CASSQDAFPSYNEQFF; CDR3nt: TGTGCCAGCAGCCAAGACGCGTTCCCCTCCTACAATGAGCAGTTCTTC
abundance: -; v_gene: TRBV29-1; j_gene: TRBJ1-1; d_gene: -; CDR3aa: CSVPNTEAFF; CDR3nt: TGCAGCGTCCCAAACACTGAAGCTTTCTTT
abundance: few; v_gene: TRBV20-1; j_gene: TRBJ2-1; d_gene: TRBD2; CDR3aa: CSARDGFQRGHNEQFF; CDR3nt: TGCAGTGCTAGAGATGGTTTTCAGCGGGGCCACAATGAGCAGTTCTTC
abundance: once; v_gene: TRBV20-1; j_gene: TRBJ2-1; d_gene: TRBD1; CDR3aa: CSAPGTGPWNEQFF; CDR3nt: TGCAGTGCTCCCGGGACAGGTCCATGGAATGAGCAGTTCTTC
abundance: -; v_gene: TRBV28; j_gene: TRBJ1-4; d_gene: -; CDR3aa: CASRAGVEKLFF; CDR3nt: TGTGCCAGCAGGGCAGGGGTTGAAAAACTGTTTTTT
abundance: once; v_gene: TRBV6-5; j_gene: TRBJ2-5; d_gene: TRBD2; CDR3aa: CASSLGLGLTQYF; CDR3nt: TGTGCCAGCAGCTTGGGACTAGGATTAACCCAGTACTTC
abundance: few; v_gene: TRBV6-6; j_gene: TRBJ1-6; d_gene: -; CDR3aa: CASSSISGISYNSPLHF; CDR3nt: TGTGCCAGCAGTTCAATATCAGGGATCTCCTATAATTCACCCCTCCACTTT
abundance: -; v_gene: TRBV27; j_gene: TRBJ1-1; d_gene: -; CDR3aa: CATLSGSEAFF; CDR3nt: TGTGCCACCTTAAGCGGCAGTGAAGCTTTCTTT
abundance: -; v_gene: TRBV6-5; j_gene: TRBJ1-6; d_gene: -; CDR3aa: CASSYRSNSPLHF; CDR3nt: TGTGCCAGCAGTTACCGTTCTAATTCACCCCTCCACTTT
abundance: -; v_gene: TRBV12-3/TRBV12-4; j_gene: TRBJ2-2; d_gene: TRBD2; CDR3aa: CASSFYVAGGNTAELFF; CDR3nt: TGTGCCAGCAGTTTCTACGTAGCGGGGGGGAACACCGCTGAGCTGTTTTTT
abundance: -; v_gene: TRBV7-7; j_gene: TRBJ2-2; d_gene: -; CDR3aa: CASSPTEARPGELFF; CDR3nt: TGTGCTAGCAGCCCTACGGAGGCGCGTCCCGGGGAGCTGTTTTTT
abundance: few; v_gene: TRBV9; j_gene: TRBJ1-2; d_gene: -; CDR3aa: CASSGTEVGYTF; CDR3nt: TGTGCCAGCAGCGGGACCGAAGTTGGCTACACCTTC
abundance: -; v_gene: TRBV2; j_gene: TRBJ1-2; d_gene: -; CDR3aa: CATIWPSTIGNGYTF; CDR3nt: TGTGCCACCATTTGGCCTTCGACCATAGGTAATGGCTACACCTTC
abundance: -; v_gene: TRBV5-1; j_gene: TRBJ2-1; d_gene: -; CDR3aa: CASSAGRSFEQFF; CDR3nt: TGCGCCAGCAGCGCGGGAAGGTCTTTTGAGCAGTTCTTC
abundance: few; v_gene: TRBV3-1; j_gene: TRBJ1-6; d_gene: -; CDR3aa: CASSVRANSPLHF; CDR3nt: TGTGCCAGCAGCGTCAGGGCAAATTCACCCCTCCACTTT
abundance: -; v_gene: TRBV20-1; j_gene: TRBJ2-7; d_gene: -; CDR3aa: CSASRQATYEQYF; CDR3nt: TGCAGTGCTAGTCGGCAGGCAACCTACGAGCAGTACTTC
abundance: -; v_gene: TRBV4-3; j_gene: TRBJ1-4; d_gene: -; CDR3aa: CASSQGDYEKLFF; CDR3nt: TGCGCCAGCAGCCAAGGAGACTATGAAAAACTGTTTTTT
abundance: -; v_gene: TRBV13; j_gene: TRBJ1-2; d_gene: -; CDR3aa: CASSDHAAPSF; CDR3nt: TGTGCCAGCAGCGACCACGCGGCTCCCAGCTTC
abundance: -; v_gene: TRBV6-2/TRBV6-3; j_gene: TRBJ2-5; d_gene: TRBD2; CDR3aa: CASSLGTRRGTQYF; CDR3nt: TGTGCCAGCAGTCTCGGGACTAGAAGGGGGACCCAGTACTTC
abundance: -; v_gene: TRBV4-3; j_gene: TRBJ1-2; d_gene: -; CDR3aa: CASSQDLANYGYTF; CDR3nt: TGCGCCAGCAGCCAAGATCTAGCTAACTATGGCTACACCTTC
abundance: -; v_gene: TRBV11-2; j_gene: TRBJ1-5; d_gene: -; CDR3aa: CASSPDGGRGQPQHF; CDR3nt: TGTGCCAGCAGCCCCGATGGGGGGCGAGGACAGCCCCAGCATTTT
abundance: many; v_gene: TRBV12-3/TRBV12-4; j_gene: TRBJ1-1; d_gene: -; CDR3aa: CASSWGGTEAFF; CDR3nt: TGTGCCAGCAGTTGGGGCGGCACTGAAGCTTTCTTT
abundance: -; v_gene: TRBV5-1; j_gene: TRBJ2-7; d_gene: -; CDR3aa: CASSFRNPTYEQYF; CDR3nt: TGCGCCAGCAGCTTCCGAAACCCCACCTACGAGCAGTACTTC
abundance: medium-sized; v_gene: TRBV5-1; j_gene: TRBJ2-1; d_gene: TRBD2; CDR3aa: CASSFKTSGGDNEQFF; CDR3nt: TGCGCCAGCAGCTTTAAGACTAGCGGGGGGGACAATGAGCAGTTCTTC
abundance: -; v_gene: TRBV7-9; j_gene: TRBJ1-2; d_gene: -; CDR3aa: CASSQDTNYGYTF; CDR3nt: TGTGCCAGCTCGCAGGATACTAACTATGGCTACACCTTC
abundance: many; v_gene: TRBV10-3; j_gene: TRBJ2-2; d_gene: TRBD1; CDR3aa: CAIPTGTGELFF; CDR3nt: TGTGCCATCCCGACAGGGACCGGGGAGCTGTTTTTT
abundance: -; v_gene: TRBV29-1; j_gene: TRBJ2-5; d_gene: -; CDR3aa: CSVEHRETQYF; CDR3nt: TGCAGCGTTGAACACAGAGAGACCCAGTACTTC
abundance: -; v_gene: TRBV12-3/TRBV12-4; j_gene: TRBJ1-4; d_gene: -; CDR3aa: CASSLPDAREKLFF; CDR3nt: TGTGCCAGCAGTTTACCGGACGCACGAGAAAAACTGTTTTTT
abundance: -; v_gene: TRBV6-4; j_gene: TRBJ2-3; d_gene: -; CDR3aa: CASSVETAGTDTQYF; CDR3nt: TGTGCCAGCAGTGTGGAGACAGCCGGCACAGATACGCAGTATTTT
abundance: few; v_gene: TRBV6-1; j_gene: TRBJ2-3; d_gene: -; CDR3aa: CASMVRPSTDTQYF; CDR3nt: TGTGCCAGCATGGTAAGGCCGTCGACAGATACGCAGTATTTT
abundance: -; v_gene: TRBV6-1; j_gene: TRBJ1-1; d_gene: -; CDR3aa: CASSSKGPSEAFF; CDR3nt: TGTGCCAGCAGTTCGAAAGGGCCCTCCGAAGCTTTCTTT
abundance: -; v_gene: TRBV25-1; j_gene: TRBJ1-3; d_gene: -; CDR3aa: CASSELGSQSSGNTIYF; CDR3nt: TGTGCCAGCAGTGAATTGGGCAGCCAGTCCTCTGGAAACACCATATATTTT
abundance: -; v_gene: TRBV7-8; j_gene: TRBJ1-2; d_gene: -; CDR3aa: CASSLNRANYGYTF; CDR3nt: TGTGCCAGCAGCTTGAACAGGGCTAACTATGGCTACACCTTC
abundance: -; v_gene: TRBV10-3; j_gene: TRBJ2-5; d_gene: TRBD1; CDR3aa: CAIGQGRETQYF; CDR3nt: TGTGCCATAGGACAGGGGAGGGAGACCCAGTACTTC
abundance: -; v_gene: TRBV7-8; j_gene: TRBJ2-2; d_gene: -; CDR3aa: CASGPTEGAGELFF; CDR3nt: TGTGCCAGCGGACCTACGGAGGGGGCCGGGGAGCTGTTTTTT
abundance: -; v_gene: TRBV9; j_gene: TRBJ2-1; d_gene: TRBD1; CDR3aa: CASSVDRVNEQFF; CDR3nt: TGTGCCAGCAGCGTTGACAGGGTCAATGAGCAGTTCTTC
abundance: -; v_gene: TRBV5-1; j_gene: TRBJ2-2; d_gene: -; CDR3aa: CASSSLKQNTGELFF; CDR3nt: TGCGCCAGCAGCTCCCTCAAACAGAACACCGGGGAGCTGTTTTTT
abundance: few; v_gene: TRBV10-3; j_gene: TRBJ1-1; d_gene: TRBD1; CDR3aa: CATWTGAGNTEAFF; CDR3nt: TGTGCCACGTGGACAGGGGCTGGGAACACTGAAGCTTTCTTT
abundance: once; v_gene: TRBV28; j_gene: TRBJ2-3; d_gene: -; CDR3aa: CASSLFRFPTDTQYF; CDR3nt: TGTGCCAGCAGTTTATTTAGATTTCCCACAGATACGCAGTATTTT
abundance: -; v_gene: TRBV7-8; j_gene: TRBJ1-5; d_gene: -; CDR3aa: CASAPGNQPQHF; CDR3nt: TGTGCCTCTGCCCCGGGGAATCAGCCCCAGCATTTT